Listed below are T cell receptor beta chains from one sample, sequenced in a study of T cell responses to AZD1222 COVID-19 vaccine. Here immunoSEQ multiplex PCR was the method, and the copy in TCRdb shows in-frame clones only, minus some. The data contain some 120,000 clones, approximately 83% of them singletons. The material was peripheral blood, obtained on day 0 of AZD1222 vaccination. The origin of the receptors is an adult in good health. Each CDR3 is given with its conserved first and last residue. The order of the fields is clone size, J gene, V gene, D gene, CDR3 DNA, CDR3 protein. The D gene is left open where the match is weak. Not every row has a clone size; where given, it reads once, few, many or a size class.

size: .
J: TRBJ1-1
V: TRBV3-1/TRBV3-2
D: TRBD1
DNA: TGTGCCAGCAGCCTAAGACAGGGGAACACTGAAGCTTTCTTT
CDR3: CASSLRQGNTEAFF

size: .
J: TRBJ1-1
V: TRBV12-5
D: .
DNA: TGTGCTAGTGGGTTGACAGGTGGGAACACTGAAGCTTTCTTT
CDR3: CASGLTGGNTEAFF

size: .
J: TRBJ1-1
V: TRBV7-6
D: TRBD1
DNA: TGTGCCAGCAGCTTAGCGACAGGGGTTGGGAACACTGAAGCTTTCTTT
CDR3: CASSLATGVGNTEAFF

size: .
J: TRBJ1-5
V: TRBV6-5
D: .
DNA: TGTGCCAGCAGCAACGGGGGTGGCGGTAATCAGCCCCAGCATTTT
CDR3: CASSNGGGGNQPQHF

size: .
J: TRBJ2-2
V: TRBV27
D: .
DNA: TGTGCCACCTTGGGGCCCGGGGAGCTGTTTTTT
CDR3: CATLGPGELFF

size: .
J: TRBJ2-5
V: TRBV11-1
D: TRBD1
DNA: TGTGCCAGCAGCTCCGACAGGGGATTTCAAGAGACCCAGTACTTC
CDR3: CASSSDRGFQETQYF

size: .
J: TRBJ2-3
V: TRBV7-2
D: TRBD2
DNA: TGTGCCAGCAGCCCGATAGCGGGAGGGAGCACAGATACGCAGTATTTT
CDR3: CASSPIAGGSTDTQYF

size: .
J: TRBJ1-1
V: TRBV5-1
D: TRBD1
DNA: TGCGCCAGCAGTTCCCAGGGGGCCGATCGGGACACTGAAGCTTTCTTT
CDR3: CASSSQGADRDTEAFF

size: .
J: TRBJ2-7
V: TRBV28
D: TRBD2
DNA: TGTGCCAGCAGGCGTACTAGCGGGAGGGTCCACGAGCAGTACTTC
CDR3: CASRRTSGRVHEQYF

size: few
J: TRBJ2-5
V: TRBV19
D: TRBD2
DNA: TGTGCCAGTAGTACCCGTACCAGTACTAGCGGGAGGGCCCGAGAGACCCAGTACTTC
CDR3: CASSTRTSTSGRARETQYF

size: .
J: TRBJ2-1
V: TRBV4-1
D: .
DNA: TGCGCCAGCAGCCAGTCCAGCTGGGGGGCCTACAATGAGCAGTTCTTC
CDR3: CASSQSSWGAYNEQFF

size: .
J: TRBJ1-4
V: TRBV30
D: TRBD1
DNA: TGTGCCTGGAGCCACCGGGACAGCGTTTATAATGAAAAACTGTTTTTT
CDR3: CAWSHRDSVYNEKLFF

size: .
J: TRBJ1-5
V: TRBV6-1
D: .
DNA: TGTGCCAGCAGTGAAGCCATTATTAGCAATCAGCCCCAGCATTTT
CDR3: CASSEAIISNQPQHF

size: .
J: TRBJ2-3
V: TRBV29-1
D: .
DNA: TGCAGCGTTGAAAGGCTGGCCAAGAAAAATACGCAGTATTTT
CDR3: CSVERLAKKNTQYF

size: .
J: TRBJ2-6
V: TRBV9
D: .
DNA: TGTGCCAGCAGCGTAGACGAGGGCTCTGGGGCCAACGTCCTGACTTTC
CDR3: CASSVDEGSGANVLTF

size: .
J: TRBJ1-5
V: TRBV6-2/TRBV6-3
D: .
DNA: TGTGCCAGCAGTTACTCTCTTCGGGGCAATCAGCCCCAGCATTTT
CDR3: CASSYSLRGNQPQHF

size: .
J: TRBJ1-3
V: TRBV5-8
D: .
DNA: TGTGCCAGCAGCTGGGGCCGGGGGGCTGGAAACACCATATATTTT
CDR3: CASSWGRGAGNTIYF

size: .
J: TRBJ2-5
V: TRBV4-1
D: TRBD2
DNA: TGCGCCAGCAGCCAAGATAGGGGACTAGCGGGGGGGCGGAGAGAGACCCAGTACTTC
CDR3: CASSQDRGLAGGRRETQYF

size: .
J: TRBJ2-2
V: TRBV5-1
D: .
DNA: TGCGCCAGCAGCTTGACCTACAGGGTCGACACCGGGGAGCTGTTTTTT
CDR3: CASSLTYRVDTGELFF

size: .
J: TRBJ1-2
V: TRBV24-1
D: TRBD1
DNA: TGTGCCACCAGTGATTACGACAGGGGGCATTATGGCTACACCTTC
CDR3: CATSDYDRGHYGYTF

size: .
J: TRBJ2-7
V: TRBV7-8
D: .
DNA: TGTGCCAGCAGTTCTACTAGTGGAGCCTACGAGCAGTACTTC
CDR3: CASSSTSGAYEQYF

size: .
J: TRBJ1-1
V: TRBV7-2
D: .
DNA: TGTGCCAGCAGCTTTCAGGAAGGGAGGGGAGCTTTCTTT
CDR3: CASSFQEGRGAFF

size: .
J: TRBJ1-2
V: TRBV9
D: .
DNA: TGTGCCAGCAGCGTAGTAGGGACGTGTTTCAAAGACACCTTC
CDR3: CASSVVGTCFKDTF

size: .
J: TRBJ1-2
V: TRBV28
D: .
DNA: TGTGCCAGCAGTTTTTACGGGCCACTCCTCTATGGCTACACCTTC
CDR3: CASSFYGPLLYGYTF

size: .
J: TRBJ1-1
V: TRBV4-1
D: TRBD1
DNA: TGCGCCAGCAGCCAAGTGGGCAGGGGGAATACTGAAGCTTTCTTT
CDR3: CASSQVGRGNTEAFF

size: .
J: TRBJ1-1
V: TRBV27
D: TRBD1
DNA: TGTGCCAGCACCCGGACAGGGGACACTGAAGCTTTCTTT
CDR3: CASTRTGDTEAFF

size: .
J: TRBJ2-2
V: TRBV24-1
D: .
DNA: TGTGCCACCAGTGATACGGGCAGGGTAGATTTTGGGTCCGGGGAGCTGTTTTTT
CDR3: CATSDTGRVDFGSGELFF

size: .
J: TRBJ1-2
V: TRBV14
D: TRBD1
DNA: TGTGCCAGCAGCCAAGATTATCAGGGGGCGGGCGGCTACACCTTC
CDR3: CASSQDYQGAGGYTF

size: .
J: TRBJ1-5
V: TRBV7-3
D: TRBD1
DNA: TGTGCCAGCAACTTGGGACAGGCCTGCAATCAGCCCCAGCATTTT
CDR3: CASNLGQACNQPQHF

size: .
J: TRBJ1-3
V: TRBV29-1
D: .
DNA: TGCAGCGTGATTGGAGGGAAGAACTCTGGAAACACCATATATTTT
CDR3: CSVIGGKNSGNTIYF

size: .
J: TRBJ1-6
V: TRBV10-3
D: .
DNA: TGTGCCATCAGTGAGTCCGGGGCCCGGGGGATTAATTCACCCCTCCACTTT
CDR3: CAISESGARGINSPLHF

size: .
J: TRBJ2-7
V: TRBV5-1
D: TRBD1
DNA: TGCGCCAGCAGCTTGGACGGACAGGGGTACGAGCAGTACTTC
CDR3: CASSLDGQGYEQYF

size: few
J: TRBJ1-4
V: TRBV6-6
D: .
DNA: TGTGCCAGCAGAGAGGGGCTCACTAATGAAAAACTGTTTTTT
CDR3: CASREGLTNEKLFF

size: .
J: TRBJ1-3
V: TRBV9
D: TRBD1
DNA: TGTGCCAGCAGCACAACCGGGACAGGGTCCTCTGGAAACACCATATATTTT
CDR3: CASSTTGTGSSGNTIYF

size: .
J: TRBJ1-1
V: TRBV6-5
D: TRBD1
DNA: TGTGCCAGCAGCCTTAATACAGGGGACGCTTTCTTT
CDR3: CASSLNTGDAFF

size: .
J: TRBJ1-1
V: TRBV24-1
D: TRBD1
DNA: TGTGCCACCAGTGATCTAGGGACAGGGATAGAGAAAACTGAAGCTTTCTTT
CDR3: CATSDLGTGIEKTEAFF

size: .
J: TRBJ1-1
V: TRBV7-9
D: TRBD1
DNA: TGTGCCAGCAGCTTGGATGGGACAGGGGCGAGATCCACTGAAGCTTTCTTT
CDR3: CASSLDGTGARSTEAFF

size: .
J: TRBJ2-1
V: TRBV10-1
D: TRBD2
DNA: TGCGCCAGCAGTGAATGGCGGGGGTACAATGAGCAGTTCTTC
CDR3: CASSEWRGYNEQFF

size: .
J: TRBJ1-6
V: TRBV2
D: TRBD1
DNA: TGTGCCAGCAGTGAATGGGACAGGTTTTTCTCACCCCTCCACTTT
CDR3: CASSEWDRFFSPLHF

size: .
J: TRBJ1-2
V: TRBV11-2
D: .
DNA: TGTGCCAGCAGCGCCTTACAGGGCGGCTATGGCTACACCTTC
CDR3: CASSALQGGYGYTF

size: .
J: TRBJ2-5
V: TRBV4-3
D: TRBD1
DNA: TGCGCCAGCAGCCAAGGGACAGGGACGGGAGAGACCCAGTACTTC
CDR3: CASSQGTGTGETQYF

size: .
J: TRBJ2-7
V: TRBV15
D: .
DNA: TGTGCCACCAGCAGAGGTGGGACAAACGAGCAGTACTTC
CDR3: CATSRGGTNEQYF

size: .
J: TRBJ1-5
V: TRBV7-2
D: .
DNA: TGTGCCAGCAGCTTTCCGGGGCAGCCCCAGCATTTT
CDR3: CASSFPGQPQHF

size: .
J: TRBJ1-1
V: TRBV7-9
D: TRBD1
DNA: TGTGCCAGCAGCCCTACGGGACAGCCTGAAGCTTTCTTT
CDR3: CASSPTGQPEAFF

size: .
J: TRBJ1-6
V: TRBV11-3
D: .
DNA: TGTGCCAGCAGCACTATAGGGGGGGCACCCCGGGAGCCCCTCCACTTT
CDR3: CASSTIGGAPREPLHF

size: .
J: TRBJ1-1
V: TRBV30
D: .
DNA: TGTGCCTGGATGGGCAGGGATTTGGGTGAAGCTTTCTTT
CDR3: CAWMGRDLGEAFF

size: .
J: TRBJ1-1
V: TRBV28
D: .
DNA: TGTGCCAGCAGGACAGGAGGGCGGAGGAGGAACACTGAAGCTTTCTTT
CDR3: CASRTGGRRRNTEAFF

size: .
J: TRBJ2-1
V: TRBV7-2
D: TRBD2
DNA: TGTGCCAGCAGCCACCAGGACGGGCGGGAGGAGTTCTTC
CDR3: CASSHQDGREEFF

size: .
J: TRBJ2-7
V: TRBV11-2
D: TRBD2
DNA: TGTGCCAGCAGTAGCCCAGCGGGAGGTTTCTACGAGCAGTACTTC
CDR3: CASSSPAGGFYEQYF

size: .
J: TRBJ2-5
V: TRBV14
D: TRBD1
DNA: TGTGCCAGCAGGCGGAAAGGGGGCGGTCAAGAGACCCAGTACTTC
CDR3: CASRRKGGGQETQYF

size: .
J: TRBJ2-3
V: TRBV6-4
D: .
DNA: TGTGCCAGCAGTGAACAGGGAGGAGATACGCAGTATTTT
CDR3: CASSEQGGDTQYF

size: .
J: TRBJ2-1
V: TRBV7-2
D: .
DNA: TGTGCCAGCACTCCACTACCGATAAGGCAGTTCTTC
CDR3: CASTPLPIRQFF

size: .
J: TRBJ1-3
V: TRBV6-5
D: TRBD1
DNA: TGTGCCAGCAGCGACAGGGGGCGGTCTGGAAACACCATATATTTT
CDR3: CASSDRGRSGNTIYF

size: .
J: TRBJ2-3
V: TRBV3-1/TRBV3-2
D: TRBD2
DNA: TGTGCCAGCAGCCAAGATGTGACTAGCGGGAGCGGTGATACGCAGTATTTT
CDR3: CASSQDVTSGSGDTQYF

size: .
J: TRBJ2-7
V: TRBV11-3
D: .
DNA: TGTGCCAGCAGCTTAGCGGGACCCTCCTACGAGCAGTACTTC
CDR3: CASSLAGPSYEQYF

size: .
J: TRBJ1-2
V: TRBV7-9
D: .
DNA: TGTGCCAGCAGCTCTGACGGAGGGACGGCCGGGGGTAGTGGTTATGGCTACACCTTC
CDR3: CASSSDGGTAGGSGYGYTF

size: .
J: TRBJ1-2
V: TRBV5-6
D: .
DNA: TGTGCCAGCACCCGAAGTGGGATCTATGGCTACACCTTC
CDR3: CASTRSGIYGYTF

size: few
J: TRBJ1-2
V: TRBV3-1/TRBV3-2
D: .
DNA: TGTGCCAGCAGCCAAGGGCCCATCTATGGCTACACCTTC
CDR3: CASSQGPIYGYTF

size: .
J: TRBJ1-1
V: TRBV9
D: .
DNA: TGTGCCAGCAGCCCCACGGGTCGGAACACTGAAGCTTTCTTT
CDR3: CASSPTGRNTEAFF